The count of the clone carrying this T cell receptor beta chain is one. PCR amplification relied on 60 Vbeta primers (plus 13 Jbeta primers). The assay was immunoSEQ multiplex PCR, and TCRdb's table has in-frame clones only and misses some. Here the sample spans 100,000 to 150,000 clones, roughly 78% being singletons. After removal of 6 bases from V and 1 base from J, the junction contained 5 bases not matched to a gene. The length of the CDR3 is 14 residues. Germline values: CDR1 MNHEY, CDR2 SVGAGI. This entry comes from a study of cytomegalovirus exposure and HLA in healthy donors. Sequences were obtained from PBMCs. The TCR originated in a man in his thirties or forties in good health and CMV-seropositive. The chain links TRBV6-5 to TRBJ1-1, with 7 bases aligning to TRBD1. The CDR3 coding sequence is TGTGCCAGCAGCGTCTGGACAGGGAACACTGAAGCTTTCTTT. Its translation: CASSVWTGNTEAFF.